The 5 T cell receptor beta chains listed next were all sequenced from one sample in a study of blood T cell repertoires in COVID-19. Here immunoSEQ multiplex PCR was the method, and the copy in TCRdb shows in-frame clones only, minus some. The sample yields about 210,000 clones, about 83% seen once. Material: peripheral blood. These receptors originate from a man in his 60s who had recovered from COVID-19.

This clone has just one count. The chain uses TRBV30 and TRBJ1-1, with 8 nucleotides matching TRBD1. The CDR3 extends over 12 amino acids. Germline V gives CDR1 GTSNPN, CDR2 SVGIG (reference sequence). With V trimmed by 1 base and J by 7 bases, 2 bases remained unmatched. The CDR3 bases are TGTGCCTGGAGTGGCACAGGGGGTGAAGCTTTCTTT. It codes for CAWSGTGGEAFF.

This clone was seen a handful of times. J is TRBJ1-4 and V is TRBV4-3, with D unclear. The ends were cut back, 1 base at V and 3 bases at J, with 9 bases in the middle. The germline gives CDR1 LGHNA, CDR2 YSLEER. This CDR3 has 15 residues. The CDR3 bases are TGCGCCAGCAGCCAAGCAGCAGGCGCTAATGAAAAACTGTTTTTT. This encodes CASSQAAGANEKLFF.

This rearrangement joins TRBV7-9 to TRBJ1-6, with D maybe TRBD1 (6 bases). The CDR3 contains 15 residues. Trimming removed 1 base at V and 10 bases at J, with 14 bases between. The germline gives CDR1 SEHNR, CDR2 FQNEAQ (reference sequence). The CDR3 DNA sequence: TGTGCCAGCAGCTTAGATACAGGGTCGTTGTCACCCCTCCACTTT. Translation gives CASSLDTGSLSPLHF. Using reference TRBV7-9 and TRBJ1-6 for the parts outside the CDR3, the full variable domain is DTGVSQNPRHKITKRGQNVTFRCDPISEHNRLYWYRQTLGQGPEFLTYFQNEAQLEKSRLLSDRFSAERPKGSFSTLEIQRTEQGDSAMYLCASSLDTGSLSPLHFGNGTRLTVT.

The chain has TRBV9 and TRBJ2-6; D perhaps matches TRBD1 (5 bases). The V gene lost 4 bases and the J gene lost 3 bases, with 11 bases spanning the gap. The germline V gene encodes CDR1 SGDLS and CDR2 YYNGEE. The CDR3 loop spans 15 amino acids. CDR3 nucleotide sequence: TGTGCCAGCAGCCCCAGGGTGAGTGGGGCCAACGTCCTGACTTTC. Translation gives CASSPRVSGANVLTF.

J is TRBJ2-1 and V is TRBV12-3 or TRBV12-4; TRBD1 matches 11 bases. CDR3 length equals 12 residues. With 10 bases clipped from V and 9 bases from J, the junction kept 5 bases outside the gene matches. CDR3 amino acids: CANGQGAREQFF. For the CDR3, the DNA is TGTGCCAACGGACAGGGGGCGCGTGAGCAGTTCTTC.